Presented here are 14 T cell receptor beta chains from one specimen sequenced in a study of tumor-infiltrating lymphocytes in primary liver carcinoma. A constant-region primer served to make TCR beta cDNA from roughly 540 ng total RNA. TCR beta libraries came from three nested multiplex PCR rounds using slightly modified ARM-PCR. The two initial PCR rounds, 9 to 11 cycles each, used TRBV1-TRBV30 forward and C-beta reverse primers. TCRdb ran MiXCR on the multiplex PCR reads and lists one entry per CDR3 protein. Of 150,000 to 200,000 distinct CDR3 sequences listed, 50% to 75% were seen once; the top ten hold under 75%. The researchers obtained blood RNA from unsorted whole blood and also extracted germline DNA. Material: peripheral blood. The receptor set was obtained from a man between 35 and 55 years old with primary liver carcinoma and hepatitis B virus infection.

This rearrangement joins TRBV10-3 to TRBJ2-7; TRBD2 agrees at 9 bases. CDR3 length: 14 residues. Germline CDR1 reads ENHRY; CDR2 reads SYGVKD. V gave up 10 bases and J gave up 0 bases; unmatched junction bases: 7. The CDR3 region has the DNA TGTGCCACCAGACTAGCGGCAAGCTCCTACGAGCAGTACTTC. Translation gives CATRLAASSYEQYF.

The V gene is TRBV7-8, the J gene TRBJ2-5, with D perhaps TRBD1 (5 bases). Germline assignment: CDR1 SGHVS and CDR2 FQNEAQ. The CDR3 extends over 15 amino acids. Trimming left V 4 bases short and J 2 bases short, with 14 bases between. The CDR3 region is CASSSRRVEQETQYF. For the CDR3, the DNA is TGTGCCAGCAGCTCCCGCAGGGTAGAGCAAGAGACCCAGTACTTC. The full variable domain, its missing parts supplied by reference TRBV7-8 and TRBJ2-5, is GAGVSQSPRYKVAKRGQDVALRCDPISGHVSLFWYQQALGQGPEFLTYFQNEAQLDKSGLPSDRFFAERPEGSVSTLKIQRTQQEDSAVYLCASSSRRVEQETQYFGPGTRLLVL.

Worth noting for this clonotype: This could be a read error, since a much larger clone is one nucleotide away. The genes are TRBV29-1 and TRBJ2-7; tentatively, D is TRBD1 or TRBD2 (5 bases each). Trimming cost V 8 bases and J 0 bases, with 14 bases left between them. This CDR3 has 13 residues. Germline assignment: CDR1 SQVTM and CDR2 ANQGSEA. The CDR3 DNA follows: TGCAGCCTTGTGAGGGGTAGCTCCTACGAGCAGTACTTC. Protein sequence: CSLVRGSSYEQYF.

CDR3 coding DNA: TGTGCCAGCAGCCAAGGAACGGGGGTTACCCTCCTCTCCGAGCAGTACTTC. Encoded protein: CASSQGTGVTLLSEQYF. The chain combines TRBV14 with TRBJ2-7; TRBD2 is a possible D gene (6 bases). CDR1 and CDR2 (germline): SGHDN, FVKESK. The CDR3 has 17 residues. V lost 1 base and J lost 6, with 22 bases in between. The complete variable domain, with remaining parts taken from reference TRBV14 and TRBJ2-7, reads EAGVTQFPSHSVIEKGQTVTLRCDPISGHDNLYWYRRVMGKEIKFLLHFVKESKQDESGMPNNRFLAERTGGTYSTLKVQPAELEDSGVYFCASSQGTGVTLLSEQYFGPGTRLTVT.

To note about this clonotype: The junction differs from germline at one of its ends, possibly a read error. V usage is TRBV12-3 or TRBV12-4 and J usage is TRBJ2-1; 9 bases map to TRBD2. The CDR3 sequence is 15 residues long. The CDR3 loop reads CASRQLAGGYNEQFF. DNA for the CDR3: TGTGCCAGCAGACAACTAGCGGGTGGGTACAATGAGCAATTCTTC.

The chain couples TRBV12-3 or TRBV12-4 to TRBJ2-1, with D tentatively TRBD1 or TRBD2 (5 bases each). The CDR3 is made up of 16 amino acids. V lost 5 bases and J 0 bases, leaving 14 bases between the germline ends. CDR3 residues: CASSPDLGTSYNEQFF. The CDR3 DNA reads TGTGCCAGCAGTCCCGACCTCGGGACCTCCTACAATGAGCAGTTCTTC.

In its sample, this clonotype was seen many times. The J gene is TRBJ2-7, the V gene TRBV11-2; 8 bases are shared with TRBD1. Germline V gene data show CDR1 as SGHAT and CDR2 as FQNNGV. The length of the CDR3 is 14 residues. V shed 5 bases, J shed 6 bases, and the junction held 9 bases outside the gene matches. The CDR3 here is CASSPGTGAFEQYF. DNA for the CDR3: TGTGCCAGCAGCCCCGGGACAGGTGCCTTCGAGCAGTACTTC.

This clonotype was seen only once. Given the absence of the conserved phenylalanine or tryptophan at the CDR3 end, a read error is likely. The chain links TRBV5-5 to TRBJ2-1, with TRBD2 matching 7 bases. V lost 4 bases and J lost 0; bases outside the gene matches: 4. Germline CDR1 reads SGHKS; CDR2 reads YYEKEE (reference sequence). The CDR3 has 15 residues. The CDR3 is CASSEGGSSYNEQFL. CDR3 bases: TGTGCCAGCAGCGAGGGAGGGAGCTCCTACAATGAGCAGTTCTTA.

Concerning this clonotype itself: A clone one base away is much larger, so this may be a read error. The chain is built from TRBV29-1 and TRBJ2-5, with D maybe TRBD2 (6 bases). V shed 6 bases and J shed 4 bases, with 15 bases lying between them. The germline V gene encodes CDR1 SQVTM and CDR2 ANQGSEA. The CDR3 length is 13 residues. The chain's CDR3 is CSVSSERGETQYF. Here the CDR3 DNA reads TGCAGCGTATCTAGCGAGAGAGGAGAGACCCAGTACTTC.

This chain uses TRBV30 with TRBJ2-7; D tentatively fits TRBD1 or TRBD2 (5 bases each). V dropped 1 base and J dropped 4 bases, with 11 bases sitting between them. The CDR3 runs 13 residues. Germline loops: CDR1 GTSNPN, CDR2 SVGIG (reference sequence). The CDR3 region has the DNA TGTGCCTGGAGTGGGGGGTCCCGTTACGAGCAGTACTTC. Translation gives CAWSGGSRYEQYF.

The table lists this clonotype with a few counts. The gene calls are TRBV7-9 and TRBJ2-7, with a possible D match to TRBD1 (6 bases). This CDR3 contains 13 residues. Germline V gene sequence: CDR1 SEHNR, CDR2 FQNEAQ (reference sequence). Trimming left V 1 base short and J 2 bases short, with 6 bases between. CDR3 in DNA: TGTGCCAGCAGCTTAGAGGGGGCCTACGAGCAGTACTTC. Its protein is CASSLEGAYEQYF.

This clonotype was observed at least ten times. The chain combines TRBV11-2 with TRBJ2-7; possibly TRBD2 for D (6 bases). Germline CDR1 SGHAT, CDR2 FQNNGV. Trimming removed 4 bases from V and 4 bases from J, with 14 bases in between. This CDR3 spans 14 amino acids. The DNA for the CDR3 is TGTGCCAGCAGCTCAGGCGGGACCACGTACGAGCAGTACTTC. This encodes CASSSGGTTYEQYF.

This clonotype was counted only a few times. The V call is TRBV29-1, the J call TRBJ2-7; 8 nucleotides agree with TRBD2. The trim removed 7 bases at V and 5 bases at J, leaving 4 bases unmatched. Germline CDR1 SQVTM, CDR2 ANQGSEA. There are 11 residues in the CDR3. CDR3 loop: CSGLAGNEQYF. CDR3 coding DNA: TGCAGCGGGTTAGCGGGAAACGAGCAGTACTTC.

As regards this clonotype: A read error may be the cause here, since a much bigger clone is one base away. The J gene is TRBJ1-1, the V gene TRBV11-2; D is uncertain. Per germline, CDR1 SGHAT and CDR2 FQNNGV. The CDR3 sequence is 12 residues long. V lost 10 bases and J lost 0, with 9 bases in between. Written as DNA, the CDR3 is TGTGCCACCGGCCAGGTGAACACTGAAGCTTTCTTT. Translation: CATGQVNTEAFF. Full variable domain (rest looked up from reference TRBV11-2 and TRBJ1-1): EAGVAQSPRYKIIEKRQSVAFWCNPISGHATLYWYQQILGQGPKLLIQFQNNGVVDDSQLPKDRFSAERLKGVDSTLKIQPAKLEDSAVYLCATGQVNTEAFFGQGTRLTVV.